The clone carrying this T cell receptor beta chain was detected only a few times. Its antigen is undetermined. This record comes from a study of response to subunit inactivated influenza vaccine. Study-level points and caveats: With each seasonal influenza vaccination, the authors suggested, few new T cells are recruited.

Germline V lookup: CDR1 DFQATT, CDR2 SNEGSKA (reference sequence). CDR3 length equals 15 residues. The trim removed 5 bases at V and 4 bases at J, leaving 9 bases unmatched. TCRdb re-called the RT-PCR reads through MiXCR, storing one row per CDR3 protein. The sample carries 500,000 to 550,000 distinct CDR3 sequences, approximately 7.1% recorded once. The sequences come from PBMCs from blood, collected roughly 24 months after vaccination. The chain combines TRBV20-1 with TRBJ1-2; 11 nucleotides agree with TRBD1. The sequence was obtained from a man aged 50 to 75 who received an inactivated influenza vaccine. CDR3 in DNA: TGCAGTGCTCTGGACAGGGGGCGGATCAGCTATGGCTACACCTTC. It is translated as CSALDRGRISYGYTF.